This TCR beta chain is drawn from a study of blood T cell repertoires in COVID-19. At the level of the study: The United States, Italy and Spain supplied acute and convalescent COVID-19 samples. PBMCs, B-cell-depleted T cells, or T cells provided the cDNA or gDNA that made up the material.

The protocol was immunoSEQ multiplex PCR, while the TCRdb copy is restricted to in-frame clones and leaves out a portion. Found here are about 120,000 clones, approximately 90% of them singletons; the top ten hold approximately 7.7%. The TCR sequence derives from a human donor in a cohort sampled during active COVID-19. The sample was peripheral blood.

DNA for the CDR3: TGTGCCAGCAGCAAAGGGGGCCAGGGTAATTCACCCCTCCACTTT. It specifies CASSKGGQGNSPLHF. This sequence joins TRBV21-1 and TRBJ1-6; the table names TRBD1, a call not compared with the DNA. TRBV21-1 is listed as a pseudogene. This CDR3 contains 15 residues.